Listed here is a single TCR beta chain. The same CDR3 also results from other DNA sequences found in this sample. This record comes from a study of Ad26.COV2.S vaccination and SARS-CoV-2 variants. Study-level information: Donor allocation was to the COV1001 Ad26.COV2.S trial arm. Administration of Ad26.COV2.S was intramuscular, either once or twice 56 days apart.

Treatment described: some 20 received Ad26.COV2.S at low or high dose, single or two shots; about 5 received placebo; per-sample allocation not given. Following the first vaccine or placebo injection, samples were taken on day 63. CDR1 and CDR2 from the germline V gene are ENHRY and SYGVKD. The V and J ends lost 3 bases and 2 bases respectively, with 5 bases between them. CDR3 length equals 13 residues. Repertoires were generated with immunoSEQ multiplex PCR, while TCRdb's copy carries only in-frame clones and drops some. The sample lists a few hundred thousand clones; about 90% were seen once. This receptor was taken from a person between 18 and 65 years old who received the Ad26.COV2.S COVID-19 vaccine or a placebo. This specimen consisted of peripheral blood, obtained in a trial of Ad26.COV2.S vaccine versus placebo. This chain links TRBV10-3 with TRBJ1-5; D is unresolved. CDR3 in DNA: TGTGCCATCAGTGAATGGGGCAATCAGCCCCAGCATTTT. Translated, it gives CAISEWGNQPQHF.